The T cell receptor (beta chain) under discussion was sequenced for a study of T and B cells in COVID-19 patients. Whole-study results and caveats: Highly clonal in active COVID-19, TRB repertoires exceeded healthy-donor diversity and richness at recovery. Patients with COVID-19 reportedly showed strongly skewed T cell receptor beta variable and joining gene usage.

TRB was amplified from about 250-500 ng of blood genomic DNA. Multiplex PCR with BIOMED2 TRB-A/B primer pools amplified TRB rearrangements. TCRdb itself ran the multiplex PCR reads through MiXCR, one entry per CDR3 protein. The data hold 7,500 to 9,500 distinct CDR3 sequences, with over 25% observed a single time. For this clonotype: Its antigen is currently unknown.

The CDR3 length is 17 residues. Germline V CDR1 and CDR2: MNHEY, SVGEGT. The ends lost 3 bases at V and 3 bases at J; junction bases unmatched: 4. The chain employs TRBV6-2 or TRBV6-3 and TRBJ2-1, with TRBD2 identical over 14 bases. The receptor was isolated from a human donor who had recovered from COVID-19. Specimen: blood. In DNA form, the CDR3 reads TGTGCCAGCAGTTATCCCGGACTAGCGGGGGGCTACAATGAGCAGTTCTTC. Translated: CASSYPGLAGGYNEQFF.